This section outlines one T cell receptor beta chain sequence together with its context. Antigen unknown. This sample is part of a study of shared clonotypes between healthy human individuals. Study-wide results and limits: Clonotype sharing among donors was expected to depend on sequencing depth.

The CDR3 length is 14 residues. Germline V CDR1 and CDR2: MDHEN, SYDVKM. Trimming took off 6 bases at V and 2 bases at J, with 14 bases between the two ends. The authors ran the assay at deep level. The assay was immunoSEQ multiplex PCR, and TCRdb's table has in-frame clones only and misses some. The profile shows about 1 million clones, around 74% of them singletons. The specimen was memory CD4+ T cells sorted from blood. As to subset: CD45RA-negative fraction. The receptor was derived from a young man in good health. This chain connects TRBV28 to TRBJ2-7; D is unresolved. Here the CDR3 DNA reads TGTGCCAGCAGCCCCGGCAGCTTGCCCTACGAGCAGTACTTC. Protein sequence: CASSPGSLPYEQYF.